This TCR beta chain stems from a study of blood T cell repertoires in COVID-19. Whole-study context: Material from acute and convalescent COVID-19 was sourced from the United States, Italy and Spain.

The length of the CDR3 is 15 residues. V lost 5 bases and J 1 base, leaving 14 bases between the germline ends. Germline-derived CDR1 and CDR2 are SGHVS and FQNEAQ. Only in-frame clones appear in the TCRdb table, and some are missing; sequencing was by immunoSEQ multiplex PCR. The repertoire holds about 190,000 clones, with roughly 89% as singletons. This chain connects TRBV7-8 to TRBJ2-5; weak D call: TRBD2 (5 bases). The sequence derives from a woman aged 18-35 years who had recovered from COVID-19. Specimen: peripheral blood. The CDR3 coding sequence is TGTGCCAGCAGCCCTGCTTCGGAGGCCCAAGAGACCCAGTACTTC. This encodes CASSPASEAQETQYF.